The entry below describes one TCR beta chain. Its binding antigen is unknown. Base-call qualities are not available, and no considerably larger clone is one nucleotide away. The sample's time point, from its label and the paper: cells obtained before transplantation from donor or recipient. CD3+CD4+ and CD3+CD8+ populations were FACS-sorted from unstimulated pre-transplant donor and recipient cells taken from spleen or lymph nodes. The method behind the library was the immunoSEQ multiplex PCR assay. For most patients, genomic DNA was isolated with the Qiagen DNeasy Blood and Tissue Kit and shipped frozen to Adaptive Biotechnologies for TCR sequencing. Adaptive Biotechnologies carried out high-throughput TCR-beta CDR3 sequencing of genomic DNA for most patients. In the authors' own workflow: Adaptive's ImmunoSEQ software supplied the TCR sequencing data for 18 patients, while MiXCR and VDJtools were used to process a few other patients. To correct CD4 versus CD8 sorting errors, any sequence found in both subsets at a frequency ratio below 5:1 was removed. Because the origin of CDR3 nucleotide sequences shared between donor and recipient could not be assigned, those sequences were removed. Alloreactive clones required at least 2-fold expansion over unstimulated cells and minimum CFSE-low frequency of 0.002% (template counts) or 0.001% (read counts). Clones detected in sequenced pre-transplant spleen, lymph node, or MLR CFSE-low populations of the donor or recipient were defined as mappable. The cumulative frequency of alloreactive clones was calculated as a percentage of all sequences, weighted by copy number. The source is immuneACCESS, and TCRdb retained only in-frame sequences with V and J called. Part of the clones is not carried over; for the studies checked, unresolved V genes explain less than half of this, and the remainder is unexplained. Clone size and the V and J calls come from that table; the DNA yielded D and trimming. For this sample the table gives approximately 77,000 clones, of which approximately 88% were detected only once. The ten top clones hold roughly 0.32% of the sample.

The data are from a study of graft-versus-host responses after intestinal transplantation (dated by TCRdb to the early 2020s). Turning to the overall study: Recipients received multivisceral, liver-intestinal, or isolated intestinal transplants. Alloreactive clones were identified by sequencing pre-transplant mixed lymphocyte reaction products and comparing these products with unstimulated pre-transplant donor and recipient T cells. The cohort enrolled under 25 intestinal transplant recipients including one retransplant, and a few patients lacking pretransplant specimens were excluded. Donor T cell macrochimerism was defined as a peak of at least 4% donor T cells among recipient peripheral blood mononuclear cells. Every recipient was given anti-thymocyte globulin induction, then maintenance tacrolimus and steroids for 2 to 4 years. Bulk TCR-beta CDR3 sequencing was used to track graft-versus-host and host-versus-graft alloreactive T cell clones in the graft, circulation and bone marrow after intestinal transplantation. Instead of going to the commercial service, samples from a few later patients were sequenced in-house on an Illumina MiSeq and processed with MiXCR.

Reading from cysteine to phenylalanine, the CDR3 counts 15 amino acids. Just CDR3 DNA is preserved here, 45 bases in frame from base 1. The germline V end is reduced by 3 bases and the J end by 1 base; junction bases left unmatched: 2. The germline V gene sets CDR1 to SGDLS and CDR2 to YYNGEE. The study at large found these results: GvH clones were detected in recipient bone marrow, and some appeared earlier in ileal mucosa or blood, consistent with an intestinal mucosal origin. Early after transplant, peak levels of circulating GvH clones were associated with declines in HvG clones. In the allografts of patients with donor T cell macrochimerism, GvH to HvG T cell clonal ratios were high. Conclusions were limited by the relatively low number and heterogeneity of intestinal transplant patients.

The sample was unstimulated CD4+ T cells sorted from spleen or lymph node cells, taken before intestinal transplant. This receptor was taken from a human donor who received an intestinal transplant. The chain uses TRBV9 and TRBJ1-5; the central 9 bases match TRBD1. The nucleotide sequence is TGTGCCAGCAGCGCGACAGGGGGAAGCAATCAGCCCCAGCATTTT. This yields the protein CASSATGGSNQPQHF.